Listed below are T cell receptor beta chains from one sample, sequenced in a study of blood T cell repertoires in COVID-19. Libraries were prepared by immunoSEQ multiplex PCR; TCRdb keeps only in-frame clonotypes and omits some of them. The sample holds tens of thousands of clones; about 85% are singletons and the top ten take around 9.8%. Sequencing used peripheral blood. The receptors stem from a human donor in a cohort sampled during active COVID-19. The CDR3 runs from the conserved cysteine through the conserved F or W. Each record gives: D gene, J gene, clone size, V gene, CDR3 protein, CDR3 DNA. The D gene is left open where the match is weak. Expanded clones get a size class; other rows say once, few or many, or leave the size out.

>TRBD1|TRBJ2-1|.|TRBV3-1/TRBV3-2
CASSQGQGATFGYEQFF
TGTGCCAGCAGCCAAGGACAGGGGGCTACTTTCGGATATGAGCAGTTCTTC
>.|TRBJ1-3|.|TRBV7-6
CASSLEGGRILSGNTIYF
TGTGCCAGCAGCTTAGAGGGGGGGCGCATTCTATCTGGAAACACCATATATTTT
>.|TRBJ2-1|.|TRBV30
CAWSVRENHEQFF
TGTGCCTGGAGTGTACGAGAGAACCATGAGCAGTTCTTC
>.|TRBJ2-7|.|TRBV28
CASSEVTEQYF
TGTGCCAGCAGTGAGGTAACTGAGCAGTACTTC
>.|TRBJ2-3|.|TRBV6-1
CASSEQDTQYF
TGTGCCAGCAGTGAGCAGGATACGCAGTATTTT
>.|TRBJ1-3|.|TRBV5-8
CASSLQGLGNTIYF
TGTGCCAGCAGCCTACAGGGTTTGGGAAACACCATATATTTT
>.|TRBJ1-5|.|TRBV6-5
CASSSDRYSNQPQHF
TGTGCCAGCAGCTCCGACAGATATAGCAATCAGCCCCAGCATTTT
>TRBD1|TRBJ2-7|.|TRBV5-1
CASSLGGQGGYEQYF
TGCGCCAGCAGCTTGGGCGGACAGGGAGGCTACGAGCAGTACTTC
>TRBD1|TRBJ2-4|.|TRBV7-8
CASSSLAGTGTIQYF
TGTGCCAGCAGCTCCCTGGCCGGGACAGGGACCATTCAGTACTTC
>.|TRBJ2-7|.|TRBV7-9
CASSLPVGYEQYF
TGTGCCAGCAGCTTACCGGTTGGCTACGAGCAGTACTTC
>TRBD2|TRBJ2-7|.|TRBV5-8
CVASGSPEPYEQYF
TGTGTAGCTAGCGGGAGCCCCGAACCCTACGAGCAGTACTTC
>TRBD2|TRBJ2-3|.|TRBV5-1
CASSIGLASTDTQYF
TGCGCCAGCAGCATCGGACTAGCGTCCACAGATACGCAGTATTTT
>.|TRBJ1-5|.|TRBV10-1
CASSGNVGTPSGHQPQHF
TGCGCCAGCAGTGGTAATGTCGGGACACCCTCAGGCCATCAGCCCCAGCATTTT
>.|TRBJ1-3|.|TRBV15
CATSRVSGSGNTIYF
TGTGCCACCAGCAGAGTGTCAGGGTCTGGAAACACCATATATTTT
>.|TRBJ1-1|.|TRBV28
CASKEGRTEAFF
TGTGCCAGCAAGGAGGGGCGTACTGAAGCTTTCTTT
>.|TRBJ2-4|.|TRBV7-2
CASSQIQGSLTKNIQYF
TGTGCCAGCAGCCAAATTCAGGGATCACTAACCAAAAACATTCAGTACTTC
>.|TRBJ2-7|.|TRBV7-2
CASSSGVSIVYEQYF
TGTGCCAGCAGCTCGGGGGTGAGCATCGTGTACGAGCAGTACTTC
>.|TRBJ1-1|.|TRBV3-1/TRBV3-2
CASSQESRTEAFF
TGTGCCAGCAGCCAAGAGTCTCGGACTGAAGCTTTCTTT
>TRBD1|TRBJ1-1|.|TRBV6-5
CASSYPGTGKAFF
TGTGCCAGCAGTTACCCTGGGACAGGGAAGGCTTTCTTT
>TRBD1|TRBJ1-2|.|TRBV9
CASSYDRGYGYTF
TGTGCCAGCAGCTACGACAGGGGTTATGGCTACACCTTC
>.|TRBJ2-3|once|TRBV6-5
CASNRGDTQYF
TGTGCCAGCAACCGAGGGGATACGCAGTATTTT
>.|TRBJ1-5|.|TRBV4-1
CASSQDVTRGNQPQHF
TGCGCCAGCAGCCAAGACGTGACCAGAGGGAATCAGCCCCAGCATTTT
>TRBD1|TRBJ1-2|.|TRBV5-1
CASSSGTDREFYGYTF
TGCGCCAGCAGCTCCGGTACGGACAGGGAGTTTTATGGCTACACCTTC
>TRBD1|TRBJ1-3|.|TRBV4-1
CASSQDEPLTGIGNTIYF
TGCGCCAGCAGCCAAGATGAGCCCCTGACAGGGATAGGAAACACCATATATTTT
>.|TRBJ1-5|.|TRBV15
CATSNSRRGGGQPQHF
TGTGCCACCAGCAACTCACGGAGGGGGGGCGGGCAGCCCCAGCATTTT
>.|TRBJ1-1|.|TRBV14
CASSPYGQMNTEAFF
TGTGCCAGCAGCCCGTACGGACAGATGAACACTGAAGCTTTCTTT
>.|TRBJ1-3|.|TRBV5-8
CASSPSFSGNTIYF
TGTGCCAGCAGCCCTAGTTTCTCTGGAAACACCATATATTTT
>.|TRBJ1-3|once|TRBV9
CASSATALSGNTIYF
TGTGCCAGCAGCGCGACAGCGCTCTCTGGAAACACCATATATTTT
>.|TRBJ1-2|.|TRBV19
CASSIETEISYGYTF
TGTGCCAGTAGTATAGAGACAGAGATATCCTATGGCTACACCTTC
>TRBD1|TRBJ1-2|.|TRBV18
CASSPWETGGYTF
TGTGCCAGCTCACCCTGGGAGACAGGGGGCTACACCTTC
>TRBD2|TRBJ2-3|once|TRBV5-4
CASSTGLWTDTQYF
TGTGCCAGCAGCACGGGACTATGGACAGATACGCAGTATTTT
>.|TRBJ2-1|.|TRBV2
CASAMGLRREQFF
TGTGCCAGCGCGATGGGACTCCGAAGGGAGCAGTTCTTC
>.|TRBJ2-1|.|TRBV5-1
CASSSYSLGRYNEQFF
TGCGCCAGCAGCTCGTACTCTTTGGGGCGCTACAATGAGCAGTTCTTC
>.|TRBJ1-5|.|TRBV4-1
CASSQLQGVFSNQPQHF
TGCGCCAGCAGCCAATTACAGGGAGTTTTTAGCAATCAGCCCCAGCATTTT
>TRBD2|TRBJ2-1|once|TRBV11-2
CASSSIASGGAWYEQFF
TGTGCCAGCAGCTCTATAGCTAGCGGGGGGGCCTGGTATGAGCAGTTCTTC
>TRBD2|TRBJ2-1|.|TRBV5-1
CASRVAGGSSYNEQFF
TGCGCCAGCAGGGTAGCGGGAGGCTCCTCCTACAATGAGCAGTTCTTC
>.|TRBJ1-6|few|TRBV12-2
CASRMGQLTAYNSPLHF
TGTGCAAGTCGCATGGGACAGCTTACTGCCTATAATTCACCCCTCCACTTT
>TRBD1|TRBJ2-7|.|TRBV7-9
CASSFAGGSTRDPTYEQYF
TGTGCCAGCAGCTTCGCAGGGGGCTCTACCCGGGATCCCACCTACGAGCAGTACTTC
>TRBD1|TRBJ1-4|.|TRBV19
CASSTAGQGFTNEKLFF
TGTGCCAGTAGTACCGCGGGACAGGGTTTTACTAATGAAAAACTGTTTTTT
>.|TRBJ2-1|.|TRBV5-1
CASSLGMTSTHKGQFF
TGCGCCAGCAGCTTGGGGATGACTAGTACTCACAAGGGGCAGTTCTTC
>.|TRBJ1-4|.|TRBV7-2
CASSSDSATNEKLFF
TGTGCCAGCAGCTCTGACAGTGCAACTAATGAAAAACTGTTTTTT
>.|TRBJ2-1|.|TRBV7-3
CASSPGDNRYNEQFF
TGTGCCAGCAGCCCCGGGGATAACCGCTACAATGAGCAGTTCTTC
>.|TRBJ1-2|once|TRBV10-3
CAISESKTVRGYGYTF
TGTGCCATCAGTGAGTCGAAAACAGTCCGGGGCTATGGCTACACCTTC
>.|TRBJ1-2|once|TRBV7-2
CASSLVRGGEGYTF
TGTGCCAGCAGCTTAGTAAGGGGGGGTGAAGGCTACACCTTC
>TRBD1|TRBJ2-3|.|TRBV3-1/TRBV3-2
CASSLGQGSTDTQYF
TGTGCCAGCAGCCTCGGACAGGGATCCACAGATACGCAGTATTTT
>.|TRBJ2-2|few|TRBV6-5
CASSYSAGTGELFF
TGTGCCAGCAGTTACTCGGCGGGCACCGGGGAGCTGTTTTTT
>TRBD1|TRBJ1-2|once|TRBV25-1
CASSDATGGYGYTF
TGTGCCAGCAGTGACGCAACAGGGGGCTATGGCTACACCTTC
>.|TRBJ1-5|.|TRBV10-3
CAISESGGRNQPQHF
TGTGCCATCAGTGAGTCAGGGGGTCGCAATCAGCCCCAGCATTTT
>TRBD2|TRBJ2-1|.|TRBV9
CASSVFTGTRSSYNEQFF
TGTGCCAGCAGCGTATTTACCGGGACTAGGAGCTCCTACAATGAGCAGTTCTTC
>TRBD1|TRBJ2-2|once|TRBV24-1
CATSRGTGTVNTGELFF
TGTGCCACCAGTCGGGGAACCGGGACAGTCAACACCGGGGAGCTGTTTTTT
>TRBD1|TRBJ2-2|.|TRBV3-1/TRBV3-2
CASSQGQGRYTGELFF
TGTGCCAGCAGCCAAGGACAGGGGCGTTACACCGGGGAGCTGTTTTTT
>TRBD1|TRBJ1-5|.|TRBV19
CASSIPPHRGVSNQPQHF
TGTGCCAGTAGTATTCCCCCCCACAGGGGTGTAAGCAATCAGCCCCAGCATTTT
>.|TRBJ2-5|.|TRBV14
CASSMRETQYF
TGTGCCAGCAGCATGCGAGAGACCCAGTACTTC
>TRBD1|TRBJ2-5|.|TRBV27
CASSQQGLETQYF
TGTGCCAGCAGTCAACAGGGGCTGGAGACCCAGTACTTC